The rows below give T cell receptor beta chains drawn from one sample of a study of shared clonotypes between healthy human individuals. TCRdb keeps only in-frame clones here, not all; method: immunoSEQ multiplex PCR. The sample consists of 800,000 to 950,000 clones, roughly 96% of them appearing once. Material: naive CD8+ T cells sorted from blood. The source of these receptors is a man aged 25 to 40 in good health. The CDR3 runs from the conserved cysteine through the conserved F or W. D genes are given only for firm matches. Clone size appears in some rows only: once, few, many, or a class for an expanded clone.

.,TRBV2,TRBJ2-7,.,CASSEGTVLSYEQYF,TGTGCCAGCAGTGAAGGCACAGTTCTTTCCTACGAGCAGTACTTC
.,TRBV28,TRBJ2-5,.,CASSPAGGGSQETQYF,TGTGCCAGCAGTCCTGCAGGGGGGGGTTCCCAAGAGACCCAGTACTTC
.,TRBV11-2,TRBJ2-1,.,CASSLVSNEQFF,TGTGCCAGCAGCTTAGTATCAAATGAGCAGTTCTTC
.,TRBV7-9,TRBJ2-1,.,CASSLEEGSLNEQFF,TGTGCCAGCAGCTTAGAAGAGGGTAGCCTGAATGAGCAGTTCTTC
.,TRBV30,TRBJ2-1,TRBD2,CAWLLAGGTVEQFF,TGTGCCTGGCTCCTAGCGGGAGGAACCGTTGAGCAGTTCTTC
.,TRBV5-1,TRBJ2-7,.,CASSLAGDNYEQYF,TGCGCCAGCAGCTTGGCGGGGGATAACTACGAGCAGTACTTC
.,TRBV7-9,TRBJ1-1,.,CASSSTVAEAFF,TGTGCCAGCAGCTCGACGGTCGCTGAAGCTTTCTTT
.,TRBV7-6,TRBJ1-4,.,CASSINPPGGEKLFF,TGTGCCAGCAGCATCAACCCCCCAGGAGGTGAAAAACTGTTTTTT
.,TRBV9,TRBJ2-5,.,CASSVGTEQETQYF,TGTGCCAGCAGCGTAGGGACGGAGCAAGAGACCCAGTACTTC
.,TRBV7-2,TRBJ2-7,.,CASSSNPDYEQYF,TGTGCCAGCAGCTCTAATCCCGACTACGAGCAGTACTTC
.,TRBV7-9,TRBJ1-2,.,CASTEGNYGYTF,TGTGCCAGCACAGAAGGGAACTATGGCTACACCTTC
.,TRBV7-9,TRBJ1-5,TRBD1,CASSKTGDQPQHF,TGTGCCAGCAGCAAGACAGGGGATCAGCCCCAGCATTTT
once,TRBV27,TRBJ1-4,.,CASSLAGRELFF,TGTGCCAGCAGTTTAGCAGGGCGGGAACTGTTTTTT
.,TRBV30,TRBJ2-1,.,CAWSGASSYNEQFF,TGTGCCTGGAGTGGGGCTAGCTCCTACAATGAGCAGTTCTTC
.,TRBV27,TRBJ2-7,.,CASSLRVTYEQYF,TGTGCCAGCAGCCTCAGGGTGACCTACGAGCAGTACTTC
.,TRBV5-4,TRBJ1-1,.,CASRSQNRVGNTEAFF,TGTGCCAGCAGATCCCAAAATAGGGTCGGGAACACTGAAGCTTTCTTT
.,TRBV11-2,TRBJ2-1,.,CASSKWEKGPSYNEQFF,TGTGCCAGCAGCAAGTGGGAGAAGGGACCGAGTTACAATGAGCAGTTCTTC
.,TRBV9,TRBJ2-7,.,CASSVGSGNYEQYF,TGTGCCAGCAGCGTAGGTTCAGGGAACTACGAGCAGTACTTC
.,TRBV7-2,TRBJ1-1,.,CASSLFGGKEAFF,TGTGCCAGCAGCTTATTCGGTGGGAAAGAAGCTTTCTTT
.,TRBV2,TRBJ2-2,.,CASRYRDSRVRELFF,TGTGCCAGCAGATACCGGGACTCGCGAGTTCGGGAGCTGTTTTTT
.,TRBV28,TRBJ1-4,.,CASSSHYRAPLATNEKLFF,TGTGCCAGCAGTTCCCATTACAGGGCCCCTCTTGCAACTAATGAAAAACTGTTTTTT
once,TRBV11-2,TRBJ2-1,.,CASSLDMGGEQFF,TGTGCCAGCAGCTTAGATATGGGGGGTGAGCAGTTCTTC
.,TRBV27,TRBJ2-5,.,CASSFGSGETQYF,TGTGCCAGCAGTTTTGGGAGCGGGGAGACCCAGTACTTC
.,TRBV10-1,TRBJ2-3,.,CASSDPDTDTQYF,TGCGCCAGCAGTGATCCTGACACAGATACGCAGTATTTT
.,TRBV5-1,TRBJ2-4,.,CASSLDLAKNIQYF,TGCGCCAGCAGCTTGGACCTAGCCAAAAACATTCAGTACTTC
.,TRBV29-1,TRBJ2-3,.,CSVQPRWHTDTQYF,TGCAGCGTCCAACCGAGGTGGCACACAGATACGCAGTATTTT
.,TRBV18,TRBJ1-1,TRBD1,CASSPLSGTGGNTEAFF,TGTGCCAGCTCACCACTTTCTGGTACAGGGGGCAACACTGAAGCTTTCTTT
.,TRBV10-3,TRBJ2-1,TRBD2,CAIGGRPSYNEQFF,TGTGCCATCGGCGGGAGGCCCTCCTACAATGAGCAGTTCTTC
.,TRBV5-6,TRBJ2-2,.,CASSLGLTAHTGELFF,TGTGCCAGCAGCTTGGGACTGACAGCTCACACCGGGGAGCTGTTTTTT
.,TRBV27,TRBJ2-7,TRBD2,CASSTGGGSKPYEQYF,TGTGCCAGCTCTACGGGAGGCGGGAGTAAACCTTACGAGCAGTACTTC
.,TRBV11-2,TRBJ1-5,.,CASSSGDRGQPQHF,TGTGCCAGCAGCTCCGGGGATAGGGGTCAGCCCCAGCATTTT
.,TRBV7-8,TRBJ2-7,TRBD1,CASSPGTGVVEQYF,TGTGCCAGCAGCCCCGGGACAGGGGTGGTGGAGCAGTACTTC
.,TRBV4-3,TRBJ2-1,.,CASSQDTSSYNEQFF,TGCGCCAGCAGCCAAGACACAAGCTCCTACAATGAGCAGTTCTTC
.,TRBV19,TRBJ1-1,.,CASSETTNTEAFF,TGTGCCAGTAGTGAGACAACGAACACTGAAGCTTTCTTT
.,TRBV7-9,TRBJ2-4,.,CASSPVGGDRENIQYF,TGTGCCAGCAGCCCGGTCGGGGGGGACAGAGAAAACATTCAGTACTTC
once,TRBV7-6,TRBJ1-1,.,CASSFGGNTEAFF,TGTGCCAGCAGCTTTGGGGGGAACACTGAAGCTTTCTTT
once,TRBV7-9,TRBJ2-1,.,CASSHFGVAGNEQFF,TGTGCCAGCAGCCATTTTGGAGTTGCAGGCAATGAGCAGTTCTTC
.,TRBV9,TRBJ1-2,.,CASSDPQGKNGYTF,TGTGCCAGCAGCGACCCACAGGGCAAGAATGGCTACACCTTC
.,TRBV30,TRBJ2-1,TRBD2,CAWTGDSGSYNEQFF,TGTGCCTGGACGGGAGATAGCGGGAGTTACAATGAGCAGTTCTTC
.,TRBV19,TRBJ2-1,TRBD2,CASKPLPGGSSYNEQFF,TGTGCCAGTAAACCTCTCCCGGGCGGGAGCTCCTACAATGAGCAGTTCTTC
.,TRBV6-5,TRBJ1-1,.,CASSTGGDTEAFF,TGTGCCAGCAGTACGGGGGGGGACACTGAAGCTTTCTTT
.,TRBV10-2,TRBJ2-7,.,CASSESTDYYEQYF,TGCGCCAGCAGTGAGTCGACAGACTACTACGAGCAGTACTTC
.,TRBV9,TRBJ2-5,.,CASSVRGQETQYF,TGTGCCAGCAGCGTAAGAGGGCAAGAGACCCAGTACTTC
.,TRBV7-8,TRBJ2-5,.,CASNSIWASAQETQYF,TGTGCCAGCAACTCGATTTGGGCTAGCGCACAAGAGACCCAGTACTTC
.,TRBV9,TRBJ1-2,.,CASGGRAGYTF,TGTGCCAGCGGGGGTAGAGCTGGCTACACCTTC
.,TRBV29-1,TRBJ2-5,.,CSVELLGEMQTQYF,TGCAGCGTTGAGTTATTAGGGGAAATGCAGACCCAGTACTTC
.,TRBV5-4,TRBJ1-1,TRBD1,CASSLFGDSNTEAFF,TGTGCCAGCAGCTTGTTCGGGGACAGTAACACTGAAGCTTTCTTT
.,TRBV4-1,TRBJ1-2,.,CASSQAPGELSYGYTF,TGCGCCAGCAGCCAAGCACCAGGGGAGTTGAGCTATGGCTACACCTTC
.,TRBV7-9,TRBJ2-7,TRBD2,CASSPTSGAYEQYF,TGTGCCAGCAGCCCAACTAGCGGGGCCTACGAGCAGTACTTC
.,TRBV27,TRBJ1-5,.,CASSFLRTDQPQHF,TGTGCCAGCAGTTTCCTTAGGACAGATCAGCCCCAGCATTTT
.,TRBV10-3,TRBJ1-5,TRBD1,CAISESEGQGAGNQPQHF,TGTGCCATCAGTGAGTCTGAAGGGCAGGGGGCAGGCAATCAGCCCCAGCATTTT
.,TRBV5-1,TRBJ2-7,TRBD2,CASSGEASGTSGYEQYF,TGCGCCAGCAGTGGGGAGGCTTCCGGGACTAGCGGATACGAGCAGTACTTC
.,TRBV6-5,TRBJ1-4,.,CASSYRAPNEKLFF,TGTGCCAGCAGTTACAGGGCCCCTAATGAAAAACTGTTTTTT
.,TRBV6-1,TRBJ2-7,.,CASTELAYPYEQYF,TGTGCCAGCACCGAGTTGGCTTATCCCTACGAGCAGTACTTC